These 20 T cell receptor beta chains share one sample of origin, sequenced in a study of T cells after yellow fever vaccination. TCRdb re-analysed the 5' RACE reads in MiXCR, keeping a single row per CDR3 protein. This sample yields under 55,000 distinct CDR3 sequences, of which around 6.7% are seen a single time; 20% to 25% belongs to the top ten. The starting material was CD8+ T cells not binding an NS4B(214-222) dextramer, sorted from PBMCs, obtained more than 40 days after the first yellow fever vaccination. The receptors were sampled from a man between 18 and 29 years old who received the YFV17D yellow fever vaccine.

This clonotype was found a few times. For the CDR3, the DNA is TGTGCCAGCAAGCGGGGGCCAAACACCGGGGAGCTGTTTTTT. Its translation is CASKRGPNTGELFF. The V call is TRBV11-2, the J call TRBJ2-2, with TRBD2 matching over 8 bases. The CDR3 sequence is 14 residues long. V lost 7 bases and J lost 2; bases outside the gene matches: 3. Germline V CDR1 and CDR2: SGHAT, FQNNGV.

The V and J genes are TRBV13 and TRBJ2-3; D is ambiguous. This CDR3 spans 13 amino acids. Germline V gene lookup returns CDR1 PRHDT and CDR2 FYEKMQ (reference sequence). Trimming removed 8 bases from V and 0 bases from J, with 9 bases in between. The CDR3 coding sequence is TGTGCCAGCTCCGGCCTCAGCACAGATACGCAGTATTTT. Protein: CASSGLSTDTQYF.

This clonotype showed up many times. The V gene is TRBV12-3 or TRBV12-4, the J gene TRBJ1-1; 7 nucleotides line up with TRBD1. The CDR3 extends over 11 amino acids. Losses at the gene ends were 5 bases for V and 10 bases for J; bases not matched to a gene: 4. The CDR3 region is CASSPTGVAFF. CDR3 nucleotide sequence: TGTGCCAGCAGTCCCACAGGGGTAGCTTTCTTT.

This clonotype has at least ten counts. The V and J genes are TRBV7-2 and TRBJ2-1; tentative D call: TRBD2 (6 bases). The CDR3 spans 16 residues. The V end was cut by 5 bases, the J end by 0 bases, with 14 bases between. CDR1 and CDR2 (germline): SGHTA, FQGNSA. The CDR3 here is CASSPWAGSSYNEQFF. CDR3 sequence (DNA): TGTGCCAGCAGCCCATGGGCGGGGAGCTCCTACAATGAGCAGTTCTTC.

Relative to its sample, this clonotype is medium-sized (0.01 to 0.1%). Written as DNA, the CDR3 is TGTGCCAGCAGCGTCGGACTAGCGGGGAACAATGAGCAGTTCTTC. This translates into CASSVGLAGNNEQFF. The rearrangement joins TRBV7-3 to TRBJ2-1; 12 nucleotides line up with TRBD2. CDR3 length: 15 residues. V lost 5 bases and J lost 5; bases outside the gene matches: 4. The germline gives CDR1 SGHTA, CDR2 FQGTGA.

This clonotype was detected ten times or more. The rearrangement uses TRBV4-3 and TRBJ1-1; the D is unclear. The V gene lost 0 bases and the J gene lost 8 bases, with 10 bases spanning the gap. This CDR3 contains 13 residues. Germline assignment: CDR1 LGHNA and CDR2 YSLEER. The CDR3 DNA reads TGCGCCAGCAGCCAAGATATAGCGCAAGAAGCTTTCTTT. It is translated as CASSQDIAQEAFF.

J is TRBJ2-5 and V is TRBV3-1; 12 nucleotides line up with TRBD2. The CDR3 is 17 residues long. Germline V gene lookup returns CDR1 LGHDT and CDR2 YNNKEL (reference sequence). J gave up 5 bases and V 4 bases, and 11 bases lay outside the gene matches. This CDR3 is CASSLRTSGANGETQYF. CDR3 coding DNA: TGTGCCAGCAGCCTCAGGACTAGCGGGGCGAATGGGGAGACCCAGTACTTC.

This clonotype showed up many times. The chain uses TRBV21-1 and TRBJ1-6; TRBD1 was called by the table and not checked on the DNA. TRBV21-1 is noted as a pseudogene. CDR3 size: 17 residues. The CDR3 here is CASSKSRSGRINSPLHF. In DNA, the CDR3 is TGTGCCAGCAGCAAATCCCGTTCAGGCAGGATTAATTCACCCCTCCACTTT.

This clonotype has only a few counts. The CDR3 loop is CASSQGRPNEQFF. DNA for the CDR3: TGCGCCAGCAGTCAGGGACGGCCCAATGAGCAGTTCTTC. V is TRBV4-1 and J is TRBJ2-1; the D call may be TRBD1 or TRBD2 (5 bases each). Germline V gene sequence: CDR1 MGHRA, CDR2 YSYEKL. The CDR3 is 13 amino acids. Trimming removed 6 bases at V and 6 bases at J, with 12 bases between.

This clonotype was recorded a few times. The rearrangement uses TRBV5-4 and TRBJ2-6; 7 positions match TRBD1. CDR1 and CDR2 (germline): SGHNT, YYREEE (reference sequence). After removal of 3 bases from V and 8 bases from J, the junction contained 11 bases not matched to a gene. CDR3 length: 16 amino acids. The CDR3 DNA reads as TGTGCCAGCAGCTCTCCCGTCCAGGGGGAGACCAACGTCCTGACTTTC. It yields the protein CASSSPVQGETNVLTF.

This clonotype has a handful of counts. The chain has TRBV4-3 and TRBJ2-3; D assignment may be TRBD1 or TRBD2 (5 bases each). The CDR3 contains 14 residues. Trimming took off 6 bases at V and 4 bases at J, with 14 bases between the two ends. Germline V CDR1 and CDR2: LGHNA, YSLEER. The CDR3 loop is CASSRGAQPDTQYF. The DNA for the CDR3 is TGCGCCAGCAGTCGAGGGGCCCAGCCAGATACGCAGTATTTT.

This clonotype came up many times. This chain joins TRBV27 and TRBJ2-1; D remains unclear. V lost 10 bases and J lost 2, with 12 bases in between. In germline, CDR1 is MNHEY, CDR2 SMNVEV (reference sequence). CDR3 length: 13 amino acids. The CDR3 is CAIGPRTYNEQFF. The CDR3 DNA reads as TGTGCCATCGGCCCCCGGACCTACAATGAGCAGTTCTTC.

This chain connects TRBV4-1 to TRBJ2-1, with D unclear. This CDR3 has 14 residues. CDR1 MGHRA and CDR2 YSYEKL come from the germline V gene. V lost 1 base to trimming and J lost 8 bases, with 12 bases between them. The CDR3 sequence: CASSQVSAKDEQFF. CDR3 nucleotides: TGCGCCAGCAGCCAAGTTTCGGCAAAAGATGAGCAGTTCTTC.

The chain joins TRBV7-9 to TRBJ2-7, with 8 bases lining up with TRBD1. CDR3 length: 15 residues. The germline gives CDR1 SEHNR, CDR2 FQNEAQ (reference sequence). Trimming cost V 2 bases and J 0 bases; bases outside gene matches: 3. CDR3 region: CASSLPGTGSYEQYV. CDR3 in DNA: TGTGCCAGCAGCTTACCCGGGACAGGCTCCTACGAGCAGTACGTC.

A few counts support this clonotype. Written as DNA, the CDR3 is TGCGCCAGCAGCTTGGGGGGCGTCTCCGCGGGTGTTCGTGAGACCCAGTACTTC. Translated, it gives CASSLGGVSAGVRETQYF. The V call is TRBV5-1, the J call TRBJ2-5; D is possibly TRBD1 or TRBD2 (5 bases each). CDR1 and CDR2 from the germline V gene are SGHRS and YFSETQ. The CDR3 length is 18 residues. Trimming removed 0 bases from V and 5 bases from J, with 23 bases in between.

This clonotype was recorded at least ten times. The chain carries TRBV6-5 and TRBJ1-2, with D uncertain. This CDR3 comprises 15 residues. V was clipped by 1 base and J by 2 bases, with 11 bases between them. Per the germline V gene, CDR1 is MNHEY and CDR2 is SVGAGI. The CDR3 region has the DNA TGTGCCAGCAGTTACTTAGACAATTTAAACTATGGCTACACCTTC. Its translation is CASSYLDNLNYGYTF.

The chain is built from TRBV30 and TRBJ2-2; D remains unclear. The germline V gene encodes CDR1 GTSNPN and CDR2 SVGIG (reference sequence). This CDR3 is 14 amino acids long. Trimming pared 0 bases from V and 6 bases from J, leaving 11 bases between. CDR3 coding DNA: TGTGCCTGGAGTGTAATAATTGGGGCCGGGGAGCTGTTTTTT. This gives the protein CAWSVIIGAGELFF.

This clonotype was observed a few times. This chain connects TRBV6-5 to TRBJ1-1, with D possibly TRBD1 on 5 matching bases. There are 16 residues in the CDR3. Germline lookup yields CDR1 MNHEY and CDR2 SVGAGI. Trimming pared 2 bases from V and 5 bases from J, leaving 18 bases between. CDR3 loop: CASSYGLPGSGTEAFF. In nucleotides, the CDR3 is TGTGCCAGCAGTTACGGCTTGCCAGGGTCGGGAACTGAAGCTTTCTTT.

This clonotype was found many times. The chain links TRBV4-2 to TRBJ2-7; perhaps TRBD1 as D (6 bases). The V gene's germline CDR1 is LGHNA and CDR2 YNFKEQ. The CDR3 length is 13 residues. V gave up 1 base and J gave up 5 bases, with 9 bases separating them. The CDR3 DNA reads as TGTGCCAGCAGCCAAGGTTCAGGGGACGAGCAGTACTTC. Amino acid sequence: CASSQGSGDEQYF.

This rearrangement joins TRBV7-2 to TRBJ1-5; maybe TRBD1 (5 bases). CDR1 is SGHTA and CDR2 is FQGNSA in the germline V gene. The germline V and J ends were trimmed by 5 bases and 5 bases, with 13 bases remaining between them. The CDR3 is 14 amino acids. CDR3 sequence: CASSQGQVDQPQHF. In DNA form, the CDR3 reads TGTGCCAGCAGCCAGGGCCAGGTCGATCAGCCCCAGCATTTT. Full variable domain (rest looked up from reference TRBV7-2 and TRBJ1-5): GAGVSQSPSNKVTEKGKDVELRCDPISGHTALYWYRQSLGQGLEFLIYFQGNSAPDKSGLPSDRFSAERTGGSVSTLTIQRTQQEDSAVYLCASSQGQVDQPQHFGDGTRLSIL.